These 3 T cell receptor beta chains were all obtained from the same sample, sequenced in a study of cytomegalovirus exposure and HLA in healthy donors. A multiplex PCR was run with 60 Vbeta primers and 13 Jbeta primers. Sequencing used immunoSEQ multiplex PCR; TCRdb keeps in-frame clones, though not all of them. The top ten hold roughly 3% of the sample, which has 100,000 to 150,000 clones, approximately 80% seen once. The specimen sequenced was PBMCs. The receptors here all came from a male donor in good health and CMV-seronegative.

J is TRBJ2-2 and V is TRBV7-9, with unresolved D. This CDR3 region has 16 residues. With 3 bases removed from V and 1 base from J, the gap between germline ends came to 12 bases. CDR1 SEHNR and CDR2 FQNEAQ come from the germline V gene (reference sequence). The CDR3 spells CASSFEMSRNTGELFF. CDR3 DNA sequence: TGTGCCAGCAGCTTTGAGATGTCTAGGAACACCGGGGAGCTGTTTTTT.

V gene TRBV4-2 combines with J gene TRBJ2-2; D not certain. Per germline, CDR1 LGHNA and CDR2 YNFKEQ. This CDR3 is built from 16 residues. V lost 1 base to trimming and J lost 2 bases, with 11 bases between them. Here the CDR3 reads CASSQGGVHNTGELFF. CDR3 coding DNA: TGTGCCAGCAGCCAAGGAGGCGTACATAACACCGGGGAGCTGTTTTTT.

This chain uses TRBV19 with TRBJ1-4; weak D call: TRBD1 (6 bases). The V end lost 6 bases, the J end lost 1 base, and 12 bases lay between the germline ends. The CDR3 loop spans 15 amino acids. Germline V lookup: CDR1 LNHDA, CDR2 SQIVND (reference sequence). The CDR3 loop is CASSTYRVTNEKLFF. CDR3 DNA sequence: TGTGCCAGTAGCACCTACAGGGTAACTAATGAAAAACTGTTTTTT. Using reference TRBV19 and TRBJ1-4 for the parts outside the CDR3, the full variable domain is DGGITQSPKYLFRKEGQNVTLSCEQNLNHDAMYWYRQDPGQGLRLIYYSQIVNDFQKGDIAEGYSVSREKKESFPLTVTSAQKNPTAFYLCASSTYRVTNEKLFFGSGTQLSVL.